The present entry profiles one T cell receptor (beta chain) with its context. The CDR3 runs to 14 residues. Germline lookup yields CDR1 SGHTA and CDR2 FQGNSA. V lost 1 base, J lost 15 bases, and 9 bases stayed unmatched. This entry comes from a study of blood T cell repertoires in COVID-19. The data were produced by immunoSEQ multiplex PCR, yet TCRdb's version contains in-frame clones alone and is incomplete. Of roughly 130,000 clones in the sample, around 87% are singletons; the top ten hold more than 3.5%. The V and J genes are TRBV7-2 and TRBJ2-1; 10 bases match TRBD2. This clonotype was sampled from a woman between 55 and 75 years old with acute or convalescent COVID-19. The specimen sequenced was peripheral blood. CDR3 in DNA: TGTGCCAGCAGCTTAGACCCTAGCGGGAGAAGTAGGTTCTTC. Amino acid sequence: CASSLDPSGRSRFF.